The 6 T cell receptor beta chains presented below share a single source sample, sequenced in a study of cytomegalovirus exposure and HLA in healthy donors. The PCR made use of 60 Vbeta and 13 Jbeta primers. Produced via immunoSEQ multiplex PCR; TCRdb's table is partial and in-frame only. The sample shows roughly 100,000 clones, 70% to 80% of them seen only once. Sequenced sample: PBMCs. These TCRs come from a male donor in good health and CMV-seropositive.

This chain links TRBV28 with TRBJ1-2, with 8 bases identical to TRBD1. Germline-derived CDR1 and CDR2 are MDHEN and SYDVKM. The CDR3 consists of 14 residues. V shed 5 bases and J 4 bases; nucleotides not matched to a gene: 6. The DNA for the CDR3 is TGTGCCAGCAGTCCCCCGGGACAGGTCTATGGCTACACCTTC. Translation: CASSPPGQVYGYTF.

V usage is TRBV7-9 and J usage is TRBJ2-2; 7 nucleotides align to TRBD1. The CDR3 runs 16 residues. Germline CDR1 is SEHNR and CDR2 is FQNEAQ (reference sequence). Unmatched junction bases numbered 7, after V lost 5 bases and J lost 1 base. The CDR3 sequence is CASSIRDSENTGELFF. The CDR3 coding sequence is TGTGCCAGCAGCATCCGGGACAGTGAGAACACCGGGGAGCTGTTTTTT.

This chain connects TRBV2 to TRBJ2-1, with no clear D. The CDR3 has 13 amino acids. V was trimmed by 4 bases and J by 6 bases, leaving 10 bases between them. Germline CDR1 and CDR2: SNHLY and FYNNEI. In DNA, the CDR3 is TGTGCCAGCAGTGGGTACAGCCTCAATGAGCAGTTCTTC. Translating gives CASSGYSLNEQFF.

V and J are TRBV10-3 and TRBJ2-3, with 8 bases fitting TRBD1. The CDR3 has 13 residues. Germline assignment: CDR1 ENHRY and CDR2 SYGVKD. Unmatched junction bases numbered 1, after V lost 7 bases and J lost 1 base. Written as DNA, the CDR3 is TGTGCCATCATGGGACAGGGCACAGATACGCAGTATTTT. Encoded protein: CAIMGQGTDTQYF.

This CDR3 is CASRLQGVTYEQYF. The CDR3 DNA sequence: TGTGCCAGCAGACTCCAGGGGGTGACCTACGAGCAGTACTTC. The chain recombines TRBV2 with TRBJ2-7; TRBD1 aligns across 7 bases. Per the germline V gene, CDR1 is SNHLY and CDR2 is FYNNEI. The V gene end was trimmed by 6 bases and the J gene end by 2 bases; junction bases not matched to a gene: 7. This CDR3 is built from 14 residues. The variable domain in full, completed from reference TRBV2 and TRBJ2-7, reads EPEVTQTPSHQVTQMGQEVILRCVPISNHLYFYWYRQILGQKVEFLVSFYNNEISEKSEIFDDQFSVERPDGSNFTLKIRSTKLEDSAMYFCASRLQGVTYEQYFGPGTRLTVT.

V is TRBV5-8 and J is TRBJ2-3; D might be TRBD1 (5 bases). The CDR3 has 14 amino acids. The V end lost 9 bases, the J end lost 7 bases, and 21 bases lay between the germline ends. In germline, CDR1 is SGHTS, CDR2 YDEGEE. The CDR3 region has the DNA TGTGCCACTACACGGCTAAAGGGGTCTTATACGCAGTATTTT. Amino acids: CATTRLKGSYTQYF.